A single sample gave rise to the 26 T cell receptor beta chains below, sequenced in a study of blood T cells in healthy people across ages (dated by TCRdb to about 2015). The library was made by 5' RACE. TCRdb names Illumina HiSeq 2500 as the instrument used. A second PCR of roughly 6 to 12 cycles was run with a J-beta primer mix and a sample-barcoded 5' primer. TCRdb's own reprocessing of the public reads used fastp at Q25 and MiXCR and kept productive beta chains. Each record represents a unique CDR3 protein, reported with the most common genes and DNA among its rows. The sample table lists 1.2 million to 1.5 million distinct CDR3 sequences, around 55% of them with a count of one. The ten most abundant clones make up 6.7% of the sample. Sequencing was carried out using blood. These TCRs come from a man between 18 and 29 years old in good health.

Worth noting for this clonotype: An end of the junction differs from the germline gene, which may be a read error. The chain couples TRBV4-3 to TRBJ2-4; 9 bases line up with TRBD1. The tail of the sequence fits TRBJ2-7 better, so the J call may be wrong. Germline-derived CDR1 and CDR2 are LGHNA and YSLEER. The CDR3 covers 17 residues. The CDR3 sequence: CASGQSGRDREDSEQYF. CDR3 coding DNA: TGCGCCAGCGGCCAATCTGGGAGGGACAGGGAAGACTCCGAGCAGTACTTC.

This clonotype was counted a few times. The chain has TRBV29-1 and TRBJ1-2; 9 positions match TRBD1. J lost 6 bases, V lost 3 bases, and 8 bases had no gene match. Germline V gene data show CDR1 as SQVTM and CDR2 as ANQGSEA. The length of the CDR3 is 14 residues. CDR3 loop: CSVDGGTGMDGYTF. The DNA of the CDR3 is TGCAGCGTTGATGGGGGGACAGGGATGGATGGCTACACCTTC.

The chain uses TRBV7-2 and TRBJ2-1; 7 bases align to TRBD1. The V segment lost 7 bases and the J segment 0 bases; nucleotides outside the gene matches: 9. The CDR3 contains 16 residues. The germline CDR1 and CDR2 sequences are SGHTA and FQGNSA. CDR3 coding DNA: TGTGCCAGCATCACTCTGGGACAGAGCTCCTACAATGAGCAGTTCTTC. Protein: CASITLGQSSYNEQFF.

This chain links TRBV20-1 with TRBJ2-7; unclear D gene. Trimming took off 3 bases at V and 0 bases at J, with 9 bases between the two ends. CDR3 length equals 13 residues. Germline loops: CDR1 DFQATT, CDR2 SNEGSKA (reference sequence). Here the CDR3 DNA reads TGCAGTGCTAGTAGTCCTCTCTCCTACGAGCAGTACTTC. Amino acid sequence: CSASSPLSYEQYF.

The V call is TRBV5-1, the J call TRBJ2-2, with a tentative D call TRBD2 (5 bases). This CDR3 is built from 17 residues. Trimming removed 2 bases from V and 1 base from J, with 15 bases in between. Germline CDR1 and CDR2: SGHRS and YFSETQ. The CDR3 here is CASSFSPSGKNTGELFF. In DNA form, the CDR3 reads TGCGCCAGCAGCTTCTCGCCCAGCGGAAAGAACACCGGGGAGCTGTTTTTT.

J is TRBJ2-7 and V is TRBV20-1; no clear D. The last part of the DNA fits TRBJ2-5 better; the J call may be wrong. This CDR3 has 14 amino acids. Germline lookup yields CDR1 DFQATT and CDR2 SNEGSKA (reference sequence). CDR3 amino acids: CSARPIEGIETQYF. For the CDR3, the DNA is TGCAGTGCGCGGCCCATTGAAGGGATAGAGACCCAGTACTTC.

This clonotype was found a few times. V and J are TRBV18 and TRBJ2-1, with D possibly called TRBD1 or TRBD2 (5 bases each). Looked up from germline, CDR1 is KGHSH and CDR2 is LQKENI. Trimming cost V 4 bases and J 10 bases, with 14 bases left between them. This CDR3 is built from 13 residues. This CDR3 reads CASSLLVGEEQFF. The CDR3 bases are TGTGCCAGCTCACTTCTCGTGGGGGAAGAGCAGTTCTTC.

This clonotype has only a few counts. The gene calls are TRBV29-1 and TRBJ2-7, with 11 bases aligning to TRBD2. Losses at the gene ends were 6 bases for V and 4 bases for J; bases not matched to a gene: 17. The germline CDR1 and CDR2 sequences are SQVTM and ANQGSEA. This CDR3 contains 17 residues. The CDR3 protein is CSVELGSSGRAEYEQYF. CDR3 in DNA: TGCAGCGTCGAACTGGGGAGTAGCGGGAGGGCCGAATACGAGCAGTACTTC.

This chain links TRBV20-1 with TRBJ2-7; D may match TRBD1 or TRBD2 (5 bases each). Germline V gene lookup returns CDR1 DFQATT and CDR2 SNEGSKA (reference sequence). The CDR3 consists of 11 residues. Trimming took 6 bases from V and 5 from J, leaving 11 bases between them. Here the CDR3 DNA reads TGCAGTGCCAGACAGACTAACGAGCAGTACTTC. This codes for CSARQTNEQYF.

J is TRBJ2-4 and V is TRBV4-1, with D perhaps matching TRBD1 or TRBD2 (5 bases each). The end of the DNA fits TRBJ2-5 better, so the J call may be wrong. The CDR3 is made up of 14 amino acids. The germline V gene encodes CDR1 MGHRA and CDR2 YSYEKL. CDR3 in amino acids: CASSQEGDGETQYF. CDR3 coding DNA: TGCGCCAGCAGCCAAGAAGGGGACGGGGAGACCCAGTACTTC.

This clonotype came up a few times. The V gene is TRBV6-5, the J gene TRBJ2-5; D perhaps matches TRBD1 (5 bases). This CDR3 region has 15 residues. V was cut by 0 bases and J by 4 bases, with 12 bases left in between. Germline values: CDR1 MNHEY, CDR2 SVGAGI. The CDR3 is CASSYSKGYRETQYF. CDR3 coding DNA: TGTGCCAGCAGTTACTCGAAGGGGTACCGAGAGACCCAGTACTTC.

In its sample, this clonotype was seen a few times. This chain connects TRBV11-2 to TRBJ2-7, with 14 positions matching TRBD2. CDR3 length: 15 amino acids. Per germline, CDR1 SGHAT and CDR2 FQNNGV. After removal of 1 base from V and 10 bases from J, the junction contained 6 bases not matched to a gene. In DNA form, the CDR3 reads TGTGCCAGCAGCTTAGGACTAGCGGGAGGGGGTGCCCAGTACTTC. This translates into CASSLGLAGGGAQYF.

This chain links TRBV7-2 with TRBJ2-7; TRBD1 matches at 12 bases. The CDR3 is 15 amino acids. J gave up 7 bases and V 8 bases, and 12 bases lay outside the gene matches. The germline gives CDR1 SGHTA, CDR2 FQGNSA. For the CDR3, the DNA is TGTGCCAGCTTGCCCGGGACAGGGGGCGCGGGGGAGCAGTACTTC. Encoded protein: CASLPGTGGAGEQYF.

V usage is TRBV4-3 and J usage is TRBJ1-4; 7 nucleotides match TRBD1. The CDR3 consists of 14 residues. Germline V gives CDR1 LGHNA, CDR2 YSLEER. With V trimmed by 0 bases and J by 6 bases, 1 base remained unmatched. CDR3 sequence reads: CASSQDQGDEKLFF. The CDR3 coding sequence is TGCGCCAGCAGCCAAGATCAGGGGGATGAAAAACTGTTTTTT.

V gene TRBV7-6 combines with J gene TRBJ2-5, with D hard to call. The germline V gene encodes CDR1 SGHVS and CDR2 FNYEAQ. The CDR3 has 12 amino acids. Trimming took off 0 bases at V and 9 bases at J, with 8 bases between the two ends. The CDR3 coding sequence is TGTGCCAGCAGCTTAGCGCAACGGGCCCAGTACTTC. Protein: CASSLAQRAQYF.

This clonotype was counted between two and nine times. The chain uses TRBV27 and TRBJ2-3, with D possibly TRBD1 on 6 matching bases. Per the germline V gene, CDR1 is MNHEY and CDR2 is SMNVEV (reference sequence). This CDR3 has 16 residues. The germline V and J ends were trimmed by 6 bases and 4 bases, with 20 bases remaining between them. The CDR3 reads CASRTYRAFEADTQYF. CDR3 DNA sequence: TGTGCCAGCAGAACTTACAGGGCCTTCGAGGCAGATACGCAGTATTTT.

V usage is TRBV11-2 and J usage is TRBJ1-1; the D is unclear. The CDR3 sequence is 13 residues long. Germline CDR1 SGHAT, CDR2 FQNNGV. With 2 bases removed from V and 3 bases from J, the gap between germline ends came to 7 bases. CDR3 protein: CASSLFADTEAFF. The CDR3 DNA sequence: TGTGCCAGCAGCTTATTTGCAGACACTGAAGCTTTCTTT. Full variable domain (remainder filled in from reference TRBV11-2 and TRBJ1-1): EAGVAQSPRYKIIEKRQSVAFWCNPISGHATLYWYQQILGQGPKLLIQFQNNGVVDDSQLPKDRFSAERLKGVDSTLKIQPAKLEDSAVYLCASSLFADTEAFFGQGTRLTVV.

The CDR3 sequence is CASSSGGQVETQYF. The CDR3 DNA is TGTGCCAGCAGTTCCGGGGGGCAGGTAGAGACCCAGTACTTC. The chain has TRBV6-6 and TRBJ2-5; possibly TRBD2 for D (7 bases). Between the trimmed V and J ends, which lost 4 bases and 4 bases, there was a span of 13 bases. Per germline, CDR1 MNHNY and CDR2 SVGAGI (reference sequence). CDR3 length: 14 residues.

This chain joins TRBV20-1 and TRBJ1-6; 7 bases map to TRBD1. The CDR3 is 15 residues long. The germline gives CDR1 DFQATT, CDR2 SNEGSKA (reference sequence). Trimming at V came to 6 bases and at J to 9 bases, leaving 14 bases not matched to a gene. CDR3 amino acids: CSATVRQGVGSPLHF. The CDR3 coding sequence is TGCAGTGCCACCGTCCGGCAGGGGGTAGGTTCACCCCTCCACTTT.

The V and J genes are TRBV27 and TRBJ1-6; D ambiguous. Trimming left V 8 bases short and J 0 bases short, with 20 bases between. The CDR3 has 18 residues. Germline values: CDR1 MNHEY, CDR2 SMNVEV (reference sequence). The CDR3 DNA reads TGTGCCAGCGGGATATCTCGGGCCCGGAGCTCCTATAATTCACCCCTCCACTTT. Amino acid sequence: CASGISRARSSYNSPLHF.

V usage is TRBV7-9 and J usage is TRBJ1-4; D is unresolved. The CDR3 runs to 15 residues. V lost 5 bases and J lost 4, with 14 bases in between. Germline CDR1 reads SEHNR; CDR2 reads FQNEAQ (reference sequence). DNA for the CDR3: TGTGCCAGCAGCCCCGGACCCTCCCATAATGAAAAACTGTTTTTT. Its translation: CASSPGPSHNEKLFF.

A few counts support this clonotype. This CDR3 reads CASSNSDGYTF. The CDR3 bases are TGTGCCAGCAGTAACAGTGATGGCTACACCTTC. This chain joins TRBV6-5 and TRBJ1-2; no clear D. Trimming removed 5 bases at V and 6 bases at J, with 7 bases between. Germline V CDR1 and CDR2: MNHEY, SVGAGI. This CDR3 spans 11 amino acids.

The chain carries TRBV7-2 and TRBJ2-5, with TRBD2 matching over 12 bases. Germline CDR1 and CDR2: SGHTA and FQGNSA. Losses at the gene ends were 6 bases for V and 1 base for J; bases not matched to a gene: 9. This CDR3 region has 17 residues. CDR3: CASSYRTSGVLQETQYF. CDR3 coding DNA: TGTGCCAGCAGTTATCGGACTAGCGGGGTCCTCCAAGAGACCCAGTACTTC. Drawing the rest from reference TRBV7-2 and TRBJ2-5, the complete variable domain is GAGVSQSPSNKVTEKGKDVELRCDPISGHTALYWYRQSLGQGLEFLIYFQGNSAPDKSGLPSDRFSAERTGGSVSTLTIQRTQQEDSAVYLCASSYRTSGVLQETQYFGPGTRLLVL.

This clonotype was recorded a few times. V is TRBV12-3 or TRBV12-4 and J is TRBJ2-7, with a weak D call TRBD2 (7 bases). This CDR3 is 14 amino acids long. The V gene lost 7 bases and the J gene lost 4 bases, with 17 bases spanning the gap. The chain's CDR3 is CASTKRGAPYEQYF. Here the CDR3 DNA reads TGTGCCAGCACTAAACGGGGGGCCCCATACGAGCAGTACTTC.

This rearrangement joins TRBV4-3 to TRBJ2-3; TRBD2 aligns across 8 bases. Germline values: CDR1 LGHNA, CDR2 YSLEER. V gave up 2 bases and J gave up 2 bases; unmatched junction bases: 12. The CDR3 covers 18 residues. CDR3 protein: CASSQSSRTSLNTDTQYF. The DNA for the CDR3 is TGCGCCAGCAGCCAATCGTCCCGGACTAGCCTAAACACAGATACGCAGTATTTT.

The rearrangement uses TRBV14 and TRBJ2-3; no clear D. CDR3 size: 15 residues. Germline CDR1 and CDR2: SGHDN and FVKESK. V gave up 2 bases and J gave up 3 bases, with 12 bases separating them. The CDR3 spells CASSQSQGVTDTQYF. The CDR3 coding sequence is TGTGCCAGCAGCCAATCACAAGGAGTAACAGATACGCAGTATTTT.